One T cell receptor beta chain is described in this entry. Its antigen is unidentified. The sample comes from a study of T cells after posttransplantation cyclophosphamide. Study conclusions and caveats: Donor-recipient repertoire similarity was low at 1-2 months, rising over year one. Tissue-infiltrating T cells from skin or gut overlapped little with blood T cells.

Profiling relied on immunoSEQ multiplex PCR, and the TCRdb table lists in-frame clones only, not all of them. The sample holds just over 65,000 clones, 93% seen once. The ends were cut back, 1 base at V and 9 bases at J, with 17 bases in the middle. This CDR3 region has 15 residues. Germline V gives CDR1 SGHRS, CDR2 YFSETQ. This clonotype originated in a woman aged 25 to 39 in good health and a related stem cell transplant donor. The chain has TRBV5-1 and TRBJ2-1; D is possibly TRBD1 (6 bases). Sample: PBMCs. The CDR3 region has the DNA TGCGCCAGCAGCTTGAACAGGGTCTCCGGTAGTGAGCAGTTCTTC. As protein: CASSLNRVSGSEQFF. Full variable domain (rest looked up from reference TRBV5-1 and TRBJ2-1): KAGVTQTPRYLIKTRGQQVTLSCSPISGHRSVSWYQQTPGQGLQFLFEYFSETQRNKGNFPGRFSGRQFSNSRSEMNVSTLELGDSALYLCASSLNRVSGSEQFFGPGTRLTVL.